The 29 T cell receptor beta chains given below trace back to one sample, sequenced in a study of CD4 and CD8 cells across lung adenocarcinoma regions (dated by TCRdb to the late 2010s). Libraries were constructed by PCR. The sample was run on a HiSeq X Ten. TCRdb handled the public reads itself, with Q25 trimming in fastp and clone calling in MiXCR, and kept productive beta chains. Entries that share a CDR3 protein sequence are merged under the most common genes and DNA. The sample contains over 6,500 distinct CDR3 sequences, about half of them found a single time. Together, the top ten hold around 97% of the sample. Sequenced material: CD8+ T cells from the center of a lung tumor. The cell subset or site label, read with the paper, signifies: tumor center region. These receptors all come from a male donor with lung adenocarcinoma. The CD4 and CD8 labels of this study may be unreliable.

This clonotype was observed a few times. V usage is TRBV6-1 and J usage is TRBJ2-3, with D possibly being TRBD1 (5 bases). V was trimmed by 3 bases and J by 4 bases, leaving 14 bases between them. From germline, CDR1 is MNHNS and CDR2 SASEGT. The length of the CDR3 is 15 residues. The DNA of the CDR3 is TGTGCCAGCAGTGACGACAGAATCCTCTCAGATACGCAGTATTTT. Protein product: CASSDDRILSDTQYF.

This clonotype was counted a few times. Its ends do not fully match the called genes, so a read error is possible. The rearrangement links TRBV7-2 to TRBJ2-4; the D call may be TRBD1 or TRBD2 (5 bases each). The CDR3 has 14 amino acids. In germline, CDR1 is SGHTA, CDR2 FQGNSA. The CDR3 sequence is CAETGLGAKDTQYF. The CDR3 nucleotides read TGTGCCGAAACGGGGCTGGGTGCCAAAGACACTCAGTATTTC.

The chain carries TRBV9 and TRBJ2-1; perhaps TRBD2 as D (6 bases). Looked up from germline, CDR1 is SGDLS and CDR2 is YYNGEE. The CDR3 consists of 15 residues. The ends were cut back, 0 bases at V and 4 bases at J, with 11 bases in the middle. The CDR3 bases are TGTGCCAGCAGCGTAGCTTTTGGAGGGTACAATGAGCAGTTCTTC. Encoded protein: CASSVAFGGYNEQFF.

This clonotype has ten or more counts. The V and J genes are TRBV6-1 and TRBJ2-3; the match to TRBD2 covers 10 bases. V lost 5 bases and J lost 4; bases outside the gene matches: 6. The V gene's germline CDR1 is MNHNS and CDR2 SASEGT. The CDR3 is 15 amino acids. CDR3: CASSPSGGGPDTQYF. The CDR3 DNA reads as TGTGCCAGCAGTCCGAGCGGGGGGGGACCAGATACGCAGTATTTT.

By proportion, this clonotype is medium-sized. V usage is TRBV6-1 and J usage is TRBJ2-1; D is unclear. This CDR3 is built from 13 residues. CDR1 and CDR2 (germline): MNHNS, SASEGT. The germline V and J ends were trimmed by 5 bases and 4 bases, with 9 bases remaining between them. The CDR3 sequence is CASSPDPYNEQFF. The CDR3 DNA reads as TGTGCCAGCAGTCCGGATCCGTACAATGAGCAGTTCTTC.

This chain connects TRBV25-1 to TRBJ1-2, with 7 bases lining up with TRBD1. Germline V gene data show CDR1 as MGHDK and CDR2 as SYGVNS. This CDR3 region has 14 residues. V lost 3 bases to trimming and J lost 4 bases; unmatched junction nucleotides: 5. Written as DNA, the CDR3 is TGTGCCAGCAGTGATGTAGGGGGCTCCTATGGCTACACCTTC. Translated, it gives CASSDVGGSYGYTF.

The V gene is TRBV6-5, the J gene TRBJ2-5; no reliable D call. Per the germline V gene, CDR1 is MNHEY and CDR2 is SVGAGI. The length of the CDR3 is 13 residues. V lost 0 bases to trimming and J lost 7 bases, with 9 bases between them. Written as DNA, the CDR3 is TGTGCCAGCAGTTACTCTGGTCGAGGGACCCAGTACTTC. Amino acids: CASSYSGRGTQYF.

Note on this clonotype: The junction does not match germline at one end; this may be a read error. The chain uses TRBV6-5 and TRBJ2-1; D uncertain. Germline V gene data show CDR1 as MNHEY and CDR2 as SVGAGI. The CDR3 is made up of 15 amino acids. The CDR3, as DNA: TGTGCCAGCAGTTACTCGTTGGCCTCCGACAATGAGCAGTTCTTC. Amino acid sequence: CASSYSLASDNEQFF.

V usage is TRBV6-1 and J usage is TRBJ2-3; perhaps TRBD2 as D (5 bases). The germline V gene has CDR1 MNHNS and CDR2 SASEGT. V was clipped by 5 bases and J by 2 bases, with 11 bases between them. The CDR3 contains 14 residues. CDR3 loop: CASSRGPDTDTQYF. CDR3 DNA sequence: TGTGCCAGCAGTAGAGGGCCCGACACAGATACGCAGTATTTT.

The chain joins TRBV3-1 to TRBJ1-1; perhaps TRBD1 as D (5 bases). The CDR3 covers 12 residues. V lost 5 bases and J 6 bases, leaving 10 bases between the germline ends. CDR1 is LGHDT, CDR2 YNNKEL, per germline (reference sequence). The CDR3 reads CASSFGGAEAFF. The CDR3 DNA follows: TGTGCCAGCAGCTTTGGGGGGGCTGAAGCTTTCTTT.

As to this clonotype: The CDR3 ends on some other residue instead of the conserved phenylalanine or tryptophan, so this is likely a read error. The chain has TRBV25-1 and TRBJ2-1; TRBD2 matches at 16 bases. Gene TRBJ2-7 matches the end of the DNA better, so the J call may be wrong. This CDR3 comprises 18 residues. Germline V gene lookup returns CDR1 MGHDK and CDR2 SYGVNS. The CDR3 DNA follows: TGTGCCAGCAGTACGACGGGACTAGCGGGAGGGCCGTTGTACGAGCAGTACCCC. Its protein is CASSTTGLAGGPLYEQYP.

This clonotype showed up many times. J is TRBJ2-5 and V is TRBV6-1, with D unresolved. The J call may be wrong; the DNA end is better matched by TRBJ2-7. The germline V gene encodes CDR1 MNHNS and CDR2 SASEGT. CDR3 length: 13 amino acids. The CDR3 nucleotides are TGTGCCAGCAGCTCCTTCAGGACGTCCGAGCAGTACTTC. It translates to CASSSFRTSEQYF.

This sequence joins TRBV10-3 and TRBJ2-5; TRBD2 might be the D (6 bases). The CDR3 is made up of 14 amino acids. Trimming removed 10 bases at V and 0 bases at J, with 15 bases between. CDR1 is ENHRY and CDR2 is SYGVKD in the germline V gene. CDR3 amino acids: CASRGVLNQETQYF. The CDR3 nucleotides read TGTGCCAGCCGCGGGGTCTTGAACCAAGAGACCCAGTACTTC.

This clonotype was detected only a few times. The chain joins TRBV6-1 to TRBJ2-3; a weak D match, TRBD2 (6 bases). V was clipped by 5 bases and J by 0 bases, with 9 bases between them. Germline-derived CDR1 and CDR2 are MNHNS and SASEGT. The CDR3 extends over 14 amino acids. In DNA form, the CDR3 reads TGTGCCAGCAGTCTAGCGTCTAGCACAGATACGCAGTATTTT. Protein product: CASSLASSTDTQYF.

A word on this clonotype: Relative to the germline gene, one junction end is altered; a read error may explain this. The rearrangement joins TRBV10-3 to TRBJ2-5; 7 bases agree with TRBD2. Germline CDR1 and CDR2: ENHRY and SYGVKD. The CDR3 length is 14 residues. The CDR3 DNA sequence: TGTGCGGGGAGCGGGGCGGGTGACCAAGAGACTCAGTACTTC. It specifies CAGSGAGDQETQYF.

J is TRBJ1-2 and V is TRBV6-1; 8 positions agree with TRBD1. Germline trimming cut 7 bases from V and 5 bases from J; bases unmatched to any gene: 12. The CDR3 length is 15 residues. CDR1 MNHNS and CDR2 SASEGT come from the germline V gene. CDR3 loop: CASIAVRTGNYGYTF. The CDR3 nucleotides are TGTGCCAGCATCGCCGTTAGGACAGGGAATTATGGCTACACCTTC.

This clonotype was seen more than once but under ten times. CDR3 amino acids: CASSGITSGRGVWQFF. The CDR3 DNA sequence: TGTGCCAGCAGTGGGATTACTAGCGGGAGGGGGGTTTGGCAGTTCTTC. The gene calls are TRBV25-1 and TRBJ2-5, with 13 bases fitting TRBD2. The J call may be wrong; the DNA end is better matched by TRBJ2-1. Germline V gene data show CDR1 as MGHDK and CDR2 as SYGVNS. CDR3 length equals 16 residues.

The chain recombines TRBV6-1 with TRBJ2-3; 8 bases line up with TRBD2. The germline gives CDR1 MNHNS, CDR2 SASEGT. The CDR3 runs 14 residues. DNA of the CDR3: TGTGCGGGCAGCGGGGGCAGAGACACAGATACGCAGTATTTT. Encoded protein: CAGSGGRDTDTQYF.

This clonotype was seen just once. The chain is built from TRBV6-1 and TRBJ2-5, with 12 bases fitting TRBD2. Matching the DNA end better, TRBJ2-7 makes the J call doubtful. The CDR3 is 14 residues long. The germline V gene has CDR1 MNHNS and CDR2 SASEGT. CDR3 sequence reads: CASSLAGGDYEQYF. The CDR3 nucleotides read TGTGCCAGCAGCCTAGCGGGAGGGGACTACGAGCAGTACTTC.

The chain is built from TRBV6-1 and TRBJ2-1, with TRBD1 matching over 11 bases. The CDR3 sequence is 16 residues long. The V segment lost 3 bases and the J segment 9 bases; nucleotides outside the gene matches: 10. Looked up from germline, CDR1 is MNHNS and CDR2 is SASEGT. The CDR3 DNA is TGTGCCAGCAGTGAGGGCCCGGGACAGGGGGGAAGTGAGCAGTTCTTC. Its protein is CASSEGPGQGGSEQFF.

This clonotype appeared a few times. The chain recombines TRBV27 with TRBJ2-1, with TRBD2 identical over 8 bases. Germline CDR1 is MNHEY and CDR2 is SMNVEV (reference sequence). The CDR3 covers 17 residues. V lost 6 bases to trimming and J lost 4 bases; unmatched junction nucleotides: 14. DNA of the CDR3: TGTGCCAGCAGCCGTGGGAGCGGGAGTCTTTTATACAATGAGCAGTTCTTC. Translation: CASSRGSGSLLYNEQFF.

This rearrangement joins TRBV6-1 to TRBJ2-3; 8 bases map to TRBD1. The V segment lost 6 bases and the J segment 4 bases; nucleotides outside the gene matches: 0. Germline V lookup: CDR1 MNHNS, CDR2 SASEGT. CDR3 length: 12 residues. The CDR3 DNA reads as TGTGCCAGCAGACAGGGGGCAGATACGCAGTATTTT. This gives the protein CASRQGADTQYF.

This clonotype has a count of ten or more. This chain connects TRBV14 to TRBJ2-3; D is uncertain. V shed 4 bases and J shed 5 bases, with 7 bases lying between them. Germline CDR1 SGHDN, CDR2 FVKESK. CDR3 length equals 12 residues. CDR3 nucleotide sequence: TGTGCCAGCAGCCCCCCTGGAGATACGCAGTATTTT. This sequence encodes CASSPPGDTQYF.

The chain combines TRBV10-2 with TRBJ2-1; 9 bases line up with TRBD1. This CDR3 is built from 13 residues. Losses at the gene ends were 10 bases for V and 5 bases for J; bases not matched to a gene: 6. The V gene's germline CDR1 is WSHSY and CDR2 SAAADI. CDR3 residues: CAIRTGADNEQFF. CDR3 in DNA: TGCGCCATCAGGACAGGGGCGGACAATGAGCAGTTCTTC.

Of note for this clonotype: One end of the junction varies from germline; a read error may be responsible. The chain joins TRBV7-6 to TRBJ2-1; TRBD1 is a possible D gene (6 bases). The germline V gene encodes CDR1 SGHVS and CDR2 FNYEAQ. This CDR3 comprises 15 residues. This CDR3 reads CASRLRRNRVNEQFF. As DNA, the CDR3 is TGTGCCAGCCGCTTGCGGAGAAACAGGGTCAATGAGCAGTTCTTC.

The V call is TRBV6-5, the J call TRBJ2-5; 7 positions match TRBD2. Gene TRBJ2-7 matches the end of the DNA better, so the J call may be wrong. Germline-derived CDR1 and CDR2 are MNHEY and SVGAGI. The CDR3 length is 14 residues. Written as DNA, the CDR3 is TGTGCCAGCAGTTACTCGAGGGAGGGGTACGAGCAGTACTTC. Translation gives CASSYSREGYEQYF.

J is TRBJ2-1 and V is TRBV27; maybe TRBD2 (6 bases). The CDR3 length is 14 residues. The V gene lost 0 bases and the J gene lost 7 bases, with 10 bases spanning the gap. The germline V gene has CDR1 MNHEY and CDR2 SMNVEV (reference sequence). CDR3 residues: CASSLSSGGNEQFF. CDR3 nucleotides: TGTGCCAGCAGTTTATCGTCCGGAGGGAATGAGCAGTTCTTC.

This sequence joins TRBV6-1 and TRBJ2-5; D not resolved. V was shortened by 6 bases and J by 2 bases, with 4 bases between the two germline ends. There are 11 residues in the CDR3. Germline V gene sequence: CDR1 MNHNS, CDR2 SASEGT. The CDR3 sequence: CASSEQETQYF. CDR3 in DNA: TGTGCCAGCAGCGAACAAGAGACCCAGTACTTC.

This clonotype has only a few counts. The chain uses TRBV6-5 and TRBJ2-1, with D perhaps assigned TRBD1 or TRBD2 (5 bases each). This CDR3 region has 15 residues. Germline lookup yields CDR1 MNHEY and CDR2 SVGAGI. Trimming took off 0 bases at V and 6 bases at J, with 12 bases between the two ends. DNA of the CDR3: TGTGCCAGCAGTTACTCCGGGACCCCACCCAATGAGCAGTTCTTC. It codes for CASSYSGTPPNEQFF.